This passage covers 32 T cell receptor beta chains from one sample sequenced in a study of blood T cell repertoires in COVID-19. Only in-frame clones appear in the TCRdb table, and some are missing; sequencing was by immunoSEQ multiplex PCR. The table shows 160,000 or so clones, with approximately 80% occurring only once. The sample was peripheral blood. The receptors come from a human donor in a cohort sampled during active COVID-19.

The chain links TRBV27 to TRBJ2-7, with 8 bases aligning to TRBD1. The CDR3 runs 15 residues. Per germline, CDR1 MNHEY and CDR2 SMNVEV (reference sequence). Losses at the gene ends were 4 bases for V and 3 bases for J; bases not matched to a gene: 8. This CDR3 reads CASSSGQDSNYEQYF. The CDR3 DNA follows: TGTGCCAGCAGTTCGGGACAGGATTCGAACTACGAGCAGTACTTC.

V and J are TRBV19 and TRBJ2-1; 7 nucleotides align to TRBD1. CDR3 length equals 16 residues. From germline, CDR1 is LNHDA and CDR2 SQIVND (reference sequence). V lost 7 bases, J lost 7 bases, and 16 bases stayed unmatched. For the CDR3, the DNA is TGTGCCAGTATTCAAAACCGGGACAGCTCCAGGAATGAGCAGTTCTTC. It translates to CASIQNRDSSRNEQFF.

This clone occurred many times. A read error may account for a junction end that differs from germline. The V and J genes are TRBV7-7 and TRBJ2-5; the D gene is possibly TRBD2 (6 bases). The CDR3 totals 14 residues. Germline assignment: CDR1 SSHAT and CDR2 FNYEAQ (reference sequence). This chain's CDR3 is CASSSAGLQETQYF. The CDR3 DNA reads TGTGCTAGCAGCTCGGCGGGGCTCCAAGAGACCCAGTACTTC.

The chain joins TRBV9 to TRBJ2-7; 8 bases agree with TRBD1. Looked up from germline, CDR1 is SGDLS and CDR2 is YYNGEE. This CDR3 comprises 17 residues. Unmatched junction bases numbered 13, after V lost 0 bases and J lost 5 bases. DNA of the CDR3: TGTGCCAGCAGCGTAGCGTCATCAGGGGGCATAATCCACGAGCAGTACTTC. The encoded protein is CASSVASSGGIIHEQYF.

CDR3 nucleotide sequence: TGTGCCAGCAGCCCCGGGGGTCCCCCGAGGATCAATCAGCCCCAGCATTTT. Translating gives CASSPGGPPRINQPQHF. The chain combines TRBV14 with TRBJ1-5, with D perhaps TRBD1 (5 bases). V was shortened by 4 bases and J by 3 bases, with 19 bases between the two germline ends. The CDR3 has 17 amino acids. Germline CDR1 is SGHDN and CDR2 is FVKESK.

The CDR3 coding sequence is TGTGCCAGCACCCCATCGGGGGGCTATGGCTACACCTTC. It specifies CASTPSGGYGYTF. The rearrangement links TRBV7-9 to TRBJ1-2; tentative D call: TRBD1 (5 bases). Germline V gene lookup returns CDR1 SEHNR and CDR2 FQNEAQ (reference sequence). The CDR3 extends over 13 amino acids. Trimming took 7 bases from V and 4 from J, leaving 13 bases between them.

The chain has TRBV6-5 and TRBJ2-1, with TRBD2 matching over 9 bases. Germline CDR1 and CDR2: MNHEY and SVGAGI. CDR3 size: 15 residues. Trimming took 8 bases from V and 4 from J; bases not matched to a gene: 9. Here the CDR3 reads CASRLRGLAYNEQFF. The CDR3 nucleotides read TGTGCCAGCCGTCTTCGGGGACTAGCTTACAATGAGCAGTTCTTC.

V gene TRBV30 combines with J gene TRBJ1-3; unclear D gene. Germline CDR1 is GTSNPN and CDR2 is SVGIG (reference sequence). The germline V and J ends were trimmed by 1 base and 2 bases, with 9 bases remaining between them. CDR3 length equals 14 residues. DNA of the CDR3: TGTGCCTGGAGTGGTCGGTCCCCTGGAAACACCATATATTTT. The encoded protein is CAWSGRSPGNTIYF.

The genes are TRBV27 and TRBJ2-5, with TRBD1 matching over 7 bases. V lost 3 bases and J lost 5; bases outside the gene matches: 9. CDR3 length: 15 residues. The germline V gene encodes CDR1 MNHEY and CDR2 SMNVEV (reference sequence). The CDR3, as DNA: TGTGCCAGCAGTTTGTCACAGGGGCCACAGGAGACCCAGTACTTC. Translated, it gives CASSLSQGPQETQYF.

The CDR3 region is CASSTFYEQYF. CDR3 DNA sequence: TGTGCCAGTAGTACCTTTTACGAGCAGTACTTC. The V gene is TRBV19, the J gene TRBJ2-7; D gene ambiguous. The germline gives CDR1 LNHDA, CDR2 SQIVND (reference sequence). The germline V and J ends were trimmed by 4 bases and 4 bases, with 5 bases remaining between them. The CDR3 totals 11 residues. Variable domain in full (rest from reference TRBV19 and TRBJ2-7): DGGITQSPKYLFRKEGQNVTLSCEQNLNHDAMYWYRQDPGQGLRLIYYSQIVNDFQKGDIAEGYSVSREKKESFPLTVTSAQKNPTAFYLCASSTFYEQYFGPGTRLTVT.

This sequence joins TRBV28 and TRBJ1-6, with D possibly TRBD1 on 5 matching bases. The V end was cut by 2 bases, the J end by 9 bases, with 17 bases between. Germline CDR1 and CDR2: MDHEN and SYDVKM. The CDR3 contains 16 residues. The CDR3 loop reads CASSLMRGRDFSPLHF. The CDR3 nucleotides are TGTGCCAGCAGTTTAATGCGAGGGAGGGACTTTTCACCCCTCCACTTT. The whole variable domain, filled in from reference TRBV28 and TRBJ1-6, reads DVKVTQSSRYLVKRTGEKVFLECVQDMDHENMFWYRQDPGLGLRLIYFSYDVKMKEKGDIPEGYSVSREKKERFSLILESASTNQTSMYLCASSLMRGRDFSPLHFGNGTRLTVT.

The CDR3 is CASSYGGTVANYGYTF. The DNA for the CDR3 is TGTGCCAGCAGTTACGGCGGGACAGTAGCTAACTATGGCTACACCTTC. The V gene is TRBV6-5, the J gene TRBJ1-2; the match to TRBD1 covers 7 bases. The CDR3 contains 16 residues. V lost 2 bases, J lost 0 bases, and 6 bases stayed unmatched. CDR1 is MNHEY, CDR2 SVGAGI, per germline.

This chain uses TRBV7-9 with TRBJ2-2, with a possible D match to TRBD2 (6 bases). The V and J ends lost 9 bases and 6 bases respectively, with 14 bases between them. This CDR3 region has 13 residues. The V gene's germline CDR1 is SEHNR and CDR2 FQNEAQ (reference sequence). CDR3 nucleotide sequence: TGTGCCAGTAGGACCAGGGAGGCCGGGGAGCTGTTTTTT. Translating gives CASRTREAGELFF.

This chain uses TRBV18 with TRBJ2-1, with a tentative D call TRBD1 (5 bases). Germline values: CDR1 KGHSH, CDR2 LQKENI. V gave up 4 bases and J gave up 8 bases, with 18 bases separating them. The CDR3 totals 15 residues. Here the CDR3 DNA reads TGTGCCAGCTCACTTTTTGAGATGCCACAGGATGAGCAGTTCTTC. It codes for CASSLFEMPQDEQFF.

This rearrangement joins TRBV19 to TRBJ2-5; 8 positions match TRBD2. The V segment lost 5 bases and the J segment 3 bases; nucleotides outside the gene matches: 2. This CDR3 has 13 residues. Germline CDR1 is LNHDA and CDR2 is SQIVND (reference sequence). The CDR3 DNA reads TGTGCCAGTAGTCGGGGGGGGGAAGAGACCCAGTACTTC. This gives the protein CASSRGGEETQYF.

This sequence joins TRBV29-1 and TRBJ1-1; the D gene is possibly TRBD1 (6 bases). This CDR3 region has 16 residues. V lost 0 bases and J lost 3, with 17 bases in between. Germline V CDR1 and CDR2: SQVTM, ANQGSEA. CDR3 in amino acids: CSVEDRTQGWDTEAFF. DNA for the CDR3: TGCAGCGTTGAAGATAGGACACAGGGCTGGGACACTGAAGCTTTCTTT.

The chain joins TRBV6-5 to TRBJ1-6; 7 nucleotides align to TRBD1. V lost 6 bases, J lost 4 bases, and 3 bases stayed unmatched. Germline assignment: CDR1 MNHEY and CDR2 SVGAGI. This CDR3 is 14 amino acids long. The CDR3 DNA reads TGTGCCAGCAGCCCGGGACAGTATAATTCACCCCTCCACTTT. Residues: CASSPGQYNSPLHF.

This sequence joins TRBV18 and TRBJ2-2; tentative D call: TRBD1 (6 bases). CDR1 is KGHSH and CDR2 is LQKENI in the germline V gene. Trimming shortened V by 3 bases and J by 1 base, and 9 bases separated the two germline ends. The CDR3 covers 15 residues. The CDR3 bases are TGTGCCAGCTCACCTGGGACACAGAACACCGGGGAGCTGTTTTTT. This sequence encodes CASSPGTQNTGELFF. The whole variable domain, filled in from reference TRBV18 and TRBJ2-2, reads NAGVMQNPRHLVRRRGQEARLRCSPMKGHSHVYWYRQLPEEGLKFMVYLQKENIIDESGMPKERFSAEFPKEGPSILRIQQVVRGDSAAYFCASSPGTQNTGELFFGEGSRLTVL.

The chain joins TRBV4-3 to TRBJ1-4; weak D call: TRBD1 (5 bases). With 4 bases removed from V and 8 bases from J, the gap between germline ends came to 14 bases. CDR1 is LGHNA, CDR2 YSLEER, per germline. The CDR3 has 14 residues. The CDR3 DNA follows: TGCGCCAGCAGCCCGGGCAGGGCCGTCGAAAAACTGTTTTTT. Translation: CASSPGRAVEKLFF.

The chain is built from TRBV7-9 and TRBJ2-2; perhaps TRBD2 as D (6 bases). CDR1 is SEHNR and CDR2 is FQNEAQ in the germline V gene (reference sequence). This CDR3 contains 14 residues. Trimming took 7 bases from V and 5 from J, leaving 14 bases between them. The CDR3 region is CASISTRGTGELFF. The DNA for the CDR3 is TGTGCCAGCATTTCGACACGGGGGACCGGGGAGCTGTTTTTT. Using reference TRBV7-9 and TRBJ2-2 for the parts outside the CDR3, the full variable domain is DTGVSQNPRHKITKRGQNVTFRCDPISEHNRLYWYRQTLGQGPEFLTYFQNEAQLEKSRLLSDRFSAERPKGSFSTLEIQRTEQGDSAMYLCASISTRGTGELFFGEGSRLTVL.

This clone occurred a few times. This sequence joins TRBV13 and TRBJ1-6; a possible D gene is TRBD1 (6 bases). With 2 bases removed from V and 3 bases from J, the gap between germline ends came to 14 bases. Germline V gives CDR1 PRHDT, CDR2 FYEKMQ (reference sequence). This CDR3 is 17 amino acids long. The CDR3: CASSLISPTGYNSPLHF. CDR3 bases: TGTGCCAGCAGCTTAATCTCGCCGACAGGCTATAATTCACCCCTCCACTTT.

The chain couples TRBV7-2 to TRBJ1-3, with D unresolved. Germline lookup yields CDR1 SGHTA and CDR2 FQGNSA. V lost 0 bases and J lost 4, with 7 bases in between. CDR3 length: 14 amino acids. The CDR3 sequence: CASSLARGGNTIYF. The CDR3 DNA reads TGTGCCAGCAGCTTAGCTCGGGGAGGAAACACCATATATTTT.

This chain joins TRBV27 and TRBJ1-1; 11 bases are shared with TRBD1. Germline-derived CDR1 and CDR2 are MNHEY and SMNVEV (reference sequence). The CDR3 is made up of 17 amino acids. V shed 3 bases and J 4 bases; nucleotides not matched to a gene: 10. CDR3 in DNA: TGTGCCAGCAGTTTCCGCGCGGGACAGGGGGTCCGCACTGAAGCTTTCTTT. Translating gives CASSFRAGQGVRTEAFF.

The chain recombines TRBV7-3 with TRBJ2-7; no reliable D call. Trimming took 2 bases from V and 6 from J, leaving 11 bases between them. Germline-derived CDR1 and CDR2 are SGHTA and FQGTGA. The CDR3 has 13 residues. The CDR3 nucleotides are TGTGCCAGCAGCTTAGGTAGTGTTAGCGAGCAGTACTTC. It translates to CASSLGSVSEQYF.

The gene calls are TRBV5-6 and TRBJ2-2; weak D call: TRBD1 (6 bases). V gave up 5 bases and J gave up 5 bases, with 13 bases separating them. Germline CDR1 SGHDT, CDR2 YYEEEE. This CDR3 region has 14 residues. CDR3 in amino acids: CASSYGGSTGELFF. In DNA, the CDR3 is TGTGCCAGCAGTTATGGGGGCTCGACCGGGGAGCTGTTTTTT.

This chain links TRBV12-3 or TRBV12-4 with TRBJ2-7; 7 bases are shared with TRBD2. J lost 6 bases, V lost 5 bases, and 7 bases had no gene match. There are 13 residues in the CDR3. CDR3 bases: TGTGCCAGCAGTAAGCGGGATGGGGTCGAGCAGTACTTC. Residues: CASSKRDGVEQYF.

This clone is a singleton in its sample. The chain recombines TRBV15 with TRBJ2-1; D call uncertain. The length of the CDR3 is 12 residues. V lost 2 bases to trimming and J lost 10 bases, with 9 bases between them. From germline, CDR1 is LNHNV and CDR2 YYDKDF (reference sequence). The CDR3 loop reads CATSRLLGEQFF. Written as DNA, the CDR3 is TGTGCCACCAGCAGACTACTGGGCGAGCAGTTCTTC.

V is TRBV7-9 and J is TRBJ1-2; D is undetermined. V lost 4 bases to trimming and J lost 4 bases, with 13 bases between them. Germline values: CDR1 SEHNR, CDR2 FQNEAQ (reference sequence). The CDR3 sequence is 14 residues long. CDR3 sequence (DNA): TGTGCCAGCAGCTCCCGTGAGCGGGGCTATGGCTACACCTTC. Translated, it gives CASSSRERGYGYTF.

The chain uses TRBV6-2 or TRBV6-3 and TRBJ2-5; TRBD2 aligns across 11 bases. CDR1 is MNHEY, CDR2 SVGEGT, per germline. This CDR3 is built from 15 residues. Trimming cost V 4 bases and J 4 bases; bases outside gene matches: 5. The CDR3 region is CASSFSGGARETQYF. As DNA, the CDR3 is TGTGCCAGCAGTTTTAGCGGGGGGGCCCGAGAGACCCAGTACTTC.

This clone appeared once. This chain connects TRBV27 to TRBJ2-7; TRBD1 matches at 7 bases. Germline V CDR1 and CDR2: MNHEY, SMNVEV (reference sequence). Germline trimming cut 0 bases from V and 3 bases from J; bases unmatched to any gene: 5. The CDR3 totals 15 residues. The CDR3 spells CASSLSRQGGYEQYF. In DNA form, the CDR3 reads TGTGCCAGCAGTTTATCGAGACAGGGTGGCTACGAGCAGTACTTC.

The genes are TRBV6-5 and TRBJ1-2, with TRBD1 matching 8 bases. This CDR3 region has 12 residues. Looked up from germline, CDR1 is MNHEY and CDR2 is SVGAGI. The junction had 2 bases not matched to a gene; V was cut back by 6 bases and J by 5 bases. CDR3 sequence: CASRQGEYGYTF. The CDR3 bases are TGTGCCAGCAGACAGGGGGAGTATGGCTACACCTTC.

This clone was recorded once. J is TRBJ2-3 and V is TRBV11-2; possible D gene TRBD1, 6 bases. Trimming removed 5 bases at V and 2 bases at J, with 17 bases between. The CDR3 is 16 amino acids. CDR1 and CDR2 from the germline V gene are SGHAT and FQNNGV. In DNA form, the CDR3 reads TGTGCCAGCAGCCCCCGTTTTAGGACAGCCACAGATACGCAGTATTTT. This encodes CASSPRFRTATDTQYF.